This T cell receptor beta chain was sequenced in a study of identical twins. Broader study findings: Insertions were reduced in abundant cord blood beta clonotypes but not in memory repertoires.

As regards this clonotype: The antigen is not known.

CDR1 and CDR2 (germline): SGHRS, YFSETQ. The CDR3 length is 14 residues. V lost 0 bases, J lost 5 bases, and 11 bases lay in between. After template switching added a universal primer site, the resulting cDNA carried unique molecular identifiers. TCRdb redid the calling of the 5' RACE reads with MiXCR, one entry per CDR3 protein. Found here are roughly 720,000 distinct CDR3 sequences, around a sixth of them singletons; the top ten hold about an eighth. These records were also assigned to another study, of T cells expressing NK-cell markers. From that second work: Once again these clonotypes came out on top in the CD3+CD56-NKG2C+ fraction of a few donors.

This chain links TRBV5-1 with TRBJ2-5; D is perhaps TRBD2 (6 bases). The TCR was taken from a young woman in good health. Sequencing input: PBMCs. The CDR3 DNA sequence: TGCGCCAGCAGCTTGGTCGCGGGGCTGGAGACCCAGTACTTC. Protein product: CASSLVAGLETQYF.